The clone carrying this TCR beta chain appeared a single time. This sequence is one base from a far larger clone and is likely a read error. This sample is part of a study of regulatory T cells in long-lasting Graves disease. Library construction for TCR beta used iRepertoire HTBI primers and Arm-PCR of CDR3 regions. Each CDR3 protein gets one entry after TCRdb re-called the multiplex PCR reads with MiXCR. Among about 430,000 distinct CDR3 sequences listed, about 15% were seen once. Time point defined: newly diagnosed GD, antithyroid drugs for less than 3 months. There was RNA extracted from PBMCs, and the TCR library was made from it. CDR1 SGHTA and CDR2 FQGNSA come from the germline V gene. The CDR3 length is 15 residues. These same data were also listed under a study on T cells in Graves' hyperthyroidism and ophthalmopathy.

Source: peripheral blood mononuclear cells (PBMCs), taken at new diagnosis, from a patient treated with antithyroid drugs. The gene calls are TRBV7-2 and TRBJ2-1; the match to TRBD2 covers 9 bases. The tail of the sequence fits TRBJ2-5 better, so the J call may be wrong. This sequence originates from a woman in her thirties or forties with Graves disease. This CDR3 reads CASSSEAGGRETQYF. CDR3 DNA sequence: TGTGCCAGCAGCTCAGAGGCGGGAGGGAGGGAGACCCAGTACTTC.